This TCR beta chain was identified during a study of cytomegalovirus exposure and HLA in healthy donors. Study-wide points: Most likely, a cluster of highly shared sequence variants arose as a sequencing artifact. Donors belonging to an Asian-associated ancestry cluster reportedly showed fewer N-insertions in productive TCRs than the approximately 680-donor mean, according to what a later analysis found.

Trimming took 2 bases from V and 10 from J, leaving 8 bases between them. The CDR3 is made up of 11 amino acids. Germline lookup yields CDR1 MDHEN and CDR2 SYDVKM. PCR primers comprised 60 Vbeta and 13 Jbeta primers. Authors' data handling: Later work found 74 million or so unique TCR beta chains, with roughly 11 million shared. Repertoires were generated with immunoSEQ multiplex PCR, while TCRdb's copy carries only in-frame clones and drops some. The DNA gave D and trimming, while V, J and clone size come from that table. The repertoire consists of roughly 84,000 clones, with roughly 80% occurring once and the leading ten covering around 3.2%. With respect to this clone: What it binds is unknown.

The sequence was obtained from a man in his fifties or sixties in good health and CMV-seronegative. J is TRBJ1-1 and V is TRBV28; D unresolved. The sample was PBMCs. CDR3 loop: CASSLSRRAFF. The CDR3 region has the DNA TGTGCCAGCAGTTTAAGCCGGAGAGCTTTCTTT. The whole variable domain, remainder taken from reference TRBV28 and TRBJ1-1, is DVKVTQSSRYLVKRTGEKVFLECVQDMDHENMFWYRQDPGLGLRLIYFSYDVKMKEKGDIPEGYSVSREKKERFSLILESASTNQTSMYLCASSLSRRAFFGQGTRLTVV.